This T cell receptor beta chain was recovered during a study of shared clonotypes between healthy human individuals. Study observations and caveats: Measured sharing among donors was expected to vary with sequencing depth. With few donors, the genetic and exposure-history diversity represented was limited. Naive CD4 clonotypes were shared across a few donors at around 5.4%.

In replicate PCRs of sorted subsets, roughly 190 ng DNA, tens of thousands of T cell genomes, was used. Only in-frame clones appear in the TCRdb table, and some are missing; sequencing was by immunoSEQ multiplex PCR. The sample holds 950,000 to 1,100,000 clones, more than 60% seen once. Points on this clone: Antigen: not known.

Germline V gene lookup returns CDR1 KGHSH and CDR2 LQKENI. CDR3 length: 15 residues. V was shortened by 6 bases and J by 2 bases, with 16 bases between the two germline ends. This sequence was found in a man aged 18 to 29 in good health. Material for sequencing was memory CD4+ T cells sorted from blood. Noted subset: CD45RA-negative fraction. The V gene is TRBV18, the J gene TRBJ1-1; no reliable D call. In DNA, the CDR3 is TGTGCCAGCTCGTCGAAAGAGGGAGTTAACACTGAAGCTTTCTTT. Translation: CASSSKEGVNTEAFF.